This entry lists 24 T cell receptor beta chains sequenced from one sample in a study of blood T cells in healthy people across ages. A sample-barcoded 5' primer and a J-beta primer mix were used in a second PCR of about 6 to 12 cycles. One entry per CDR3 protein, called by TCRdb with MiXCR from the 5' RACE reads. The repertoire holds 1,300,000 or so distinct CDR3 sequences, with roughly 60% as singletons. The specimen was blood. The receptors were gathered from a man between 18 and 29 years old in good health.

The chain recombines TRBV12-3 or TRBV12-4 with TRBJ2-7, with 8 bases matching TRBD2. J gave up 5 bases and V 6 bases, and 9 bases lay outside the gene matches. This CDR3 has 14 amino acids. CDR3 DNA sequence: TGTGCCAGCAGGGTGAGCGGGAGTGTCAACGAGCAGTACTTC. This gives the protein CASRVSGSVNEQYF.

This chain joins TRBV7-2 and TRBJ2-1; no firm D call. Trimming cost V 1 base and J 8 bases, with 12 bases left between them. The CDR3 runs 14 residues. Looked up from germline, CDR1 is SGHTA and CDR2 is FQGNSA. Here the CDR3 reads CASSLVSRYDEQFF. The CDR3 DNA follows: TGTGCCAGCAGCTTAGTTTCTAGGTATGATGAGCAGTTCTTC.

V usage is TRBV27 and J usage is TRBJ2-5; 7 positions agree with TRBD1. Germline lookup yields CDR1 MNHEY and CDR2 SMNVEV (reference sequence). Trimming removed 5 bases from V and 11 bases from J; junction bases left unmatched: 17. The CDR3 consists of 15 residues. The CDR3 is CASSPTPIGTEEQYF. CDR3 DNA: TGTGCCAGCAGTCCCACACCTATCGGGACAGAAGAGCAGTACTTC.

V and J are TRBV14 and TRBJ2-7, with unresolved D. Germline V lookup: CDR1 SGHDN, CDR2 FVKESK. CDR3 length: 13 residues. Between the trimmed V and J ends, which lost 0 bases and 6 bases, there was a span of 9 bases. The DNA for the CDR3 is TGTGCCAGCAGCCAAGATCCGAGGACCGAGCAGTACTTC. Its translation is CASSQDPRTEQYF.

The V gene is TRBV4-1, the J gene TRBJ2-5; 8 bases line up with TRBD2. J was trimmed by 0 bases and V by 2 bases; bases with no gene match: 8. The length of the CDR3 is 17 residues. Germline CDR1 reads MGHRA; CDR2 reads YSYEKL. The CDR3 nucleotides are TGCGCCAGCAGCCAATTAACGGGGGGGCAGCACCAAGAGACCCAGTACTTC. Translated: CASSQLTGGQHQETQYF.

The CDR3 region has the DNA TGCGCCAGCAGCCACGAGATCGGTTCGAGGGAGACCCAGTACTTC. Amino acids: CASSHEIGSRETQYF. The chain uses TRBV4-3 and TRBJ2-5; D remains ambiguous. The CDR3 spans 15 residues. V was cut by 3 bases and J by 5 bases, with 16 bases left in between. Germline V gene data show CDR1 as LGHNA and CDR2 as YSLEER.

The chain combines TRBV20-1 with TRBJ1-5; D perhaps matches TRBD1 (6 bases). V was cut by 2 bases and J by 5 bases, with 7 bases left in between. Germline assignment: CDR1 DFQATT and CDR2 SNEGSKA (reference sequence). The CDR3 contains 12 residues. CDR3 loop: CSARRTDQPQHF. The CDR3 bases are TGCAGTGCTAGACGGACAGATCAGCCCCAGCATTTT.

The rearrangement links TRBV6-5 to TRBJ1-1; 8 bases fit TRBD1. J was trimmed by 7 bases and V by 6 bases; bases with no gene match: 1. This CDR3 contains 11 residues. In germline, CDR1 is MNHEY, CDR2 SVGAGI. For the CDR3, the DNA is TGTGCCAGCAGGGACAGGGTTGAAGCTTTCTTT. Translated: CASRDRVEAFF.

In this sample, this clonotype turned up a few times. The V call is TRBV4-3, the J call TRBJ2-1, with 7 nucleotides matching TRBD2. CDR1 LGHNA and CDR2 YSLEER come from the germline V gene. Trimming cost V 4 bases and J 0 bases; bases outside gene matches: 6. CDR3 length equals 16 residues. This CDR3 is CASSPRPGGSYNEQFF. The CDR3, as DNA: TGCGCCAGCAGCCCACGACCGGGGGGCTCCTACAATGAGCAGTTCTTC.

This chain uses TRBV10-3 with TRBJ2-7, with 9 bases aligning to TRBD1. Germline trimming cut 10 bases from V and 0 bases from J; bases unmatched to any gene: 1. The CDR3 sequence is 12 residues long. CDR1 is ENHRY and CDR2 is SYGVKD in the germline V gene. The CDR3 region is CATTGGSYEQYF. The CDR3 DNA sequence: TGTGCCACGACAGGGGGCTCCTACGAGCAGTACTTC.

The chain is built from TRBV29-1 and TRBJ1-4, with D unclear. Germline-derived CDR1 and CDR2 are SQVTM and ANQGSEA. The CDR3 covers 13 residues. V gave up 6 bases and J gave up 8 bases, with 16 bases separating them. The DNA for the CDR3 is TGCAGCGTCGATACGAGGATTGGCGAAAAACTGTTTTTT. Translation gives CSVDTRIGEKLFF.

This chain connects TRBV6-2 or TRBV6-3 to TRBJ2-2; D is undetermined. The CDR3 spans 15 residues. Trimming left V 7 bases short and J 1 base short, with 13 bases between. Germline V gives CDR1 MNHEY, CDR2 SVGEGT. The CDR3 region has the DNA TGTGCCAGCACCTACGGCACTAAGAACACCGGGGAGCTGTTTTTT. Encoded protein: CASTYGTKNTGELFF.

The CDR3 is CASSLEMGFTGANVLTF. CDR3 nucleotides: TGCGCCAGCAGCTTGGAAATGGGGTTCACTGGGGCCAACGTCCTGACTTTC. The genes are TRBV5-1 and TRBJ2-6; D is ambiguous. Per the germline V gene, CDR1 is SGHRS and CDR2 is YFSETQ. The CDR3 sequence is 17 residues long. The V end lost 0 bases, the J end lost 2 bases, and 12 bases lay between the germline ends. Together with reference TRBV5-1 and TRBJ2-6, the CDR3 gives the full variable domain: KAGVTQTPRYLIKTRGQQVTLSCSPISGHRSVSWYQQTPGQGLQFLFEYFSETQRNKGNFPGRFSGRQFSNSRSEMNVSTLELGDSALYLCASSLEMGFTGANVLTFGAGSRLTVL.

In this sample, this clonotype turned up a few times. The V call is TRBV10-3, the J call TRBJ2-7; 7 positions agree with TRBD1. The germline V gene has CDR1 ENHRY and CDR2 SYGVKD. V lost 10 bases and J lost 4; bases outside the gene matches: 10. CDR3 size: 13 residues. The CDR3, as DNA: TGTGCCACCAACCGGGACAGAGCGTACGAGCAGTACTTC. It specifies CATNRDRAYEQYF.

This clonotype was detected only a few times. The chain employs TRBV10-3 and TRBJ1-2; TRBD1 matches 7 bases. Per germline, CDR1 ENHRY and CDR2 SYGVKD. The J segment lost 4 bases and the V segment lost 6 bases, leaving 5 bases of the junction unmatched. The CDR3 covers 13 residues. CDR3 coding DNA: TGTGCCATCAGCGACAGGGAGACCTATGGCTACACCTTC. Translating gives CAISDRETYGYTF.

This clonotype was counted a few times. The V call is TRBV4-1, the J call TRBJ2-1, with a tentative D call TRBD2 (6 bases). This CDR3 region has 18 residues. The V and J ends lost 2 bases and 3 bases respectively, with 20 bases between them. Germline CDR1 is MGHRA and CDR2 is YSYEKL. DNA of the CDR3: TGCGCCAGCAGCCAACCCGGGCAATCCTTCGGGGGCTACAATGAGCAGTTCTTC. It codes for CASSQPGQSFGGYNEQFF.

V usage is TRBV24-1 and J usage is TRBJ2-7, with 9 bases lining up with TRBD1. The CDR3 extends over 15 amino acids. Germline V lookup: CDR1 KGHDR, CDR2 SFDVKD. V was clipped by 4 bases and J by 3 bases; unmatched bases: 6. The CDR3: CATSDPGQGIYEQYF. In DNA form, the CDR3 reads TGTGCCACCAGTGACCCGGGACAGGGAATCTACGAGCAGTACTTC.

The chain employs TRBV2 and TRBJ2-7; no reliable D call. Germline CDR1 SNHLY, CDR2 FYNNEI. Trimming removed 6 bases from V and 6 bases from J, with 6 bases in between. This CDR3 region has 10 residues. CDR3 nucleotide sequence: TGTGCCAGCAGGGGTCTCGAGCAGTACTTC. Translating it yields CASRGLEQYF.

The CDR3 protein is CASSGHAAGTSGRYSGELFF. In nucleotides, the CDR3 is TGTGCCAGCAGCGGACACGCCGCCGGGACTAGCGGGAGGTATTCCGGGGAGCTGTTTTTT. The gene calls are TRBV9 and TRBJ2-2, with 15 bases lining up with TRBD2. This CDR3 region has 20 residues. Germline assignment: CDR1 SGDLS and CDR2 YYNGEE. V was clipped by 3 bases and J by 6 bases; unmatched bases: 15.

The chain links TRBV20-1 to TRBJ2-2; D is ambiguous. This CDR3 has 13 amino acids. With 6 bases removed from V and 2 bases from J, the gap between germline ends came to 10 bases. Germline assignment: CDR1 DFQATT and CDR2 SNEGSKA (reference sequence). The DNA for the CDR3 is TGCAGTGCAGGGCTACATAACACCGGGGAGCTGTTTTTT. This encodes CSAGLHNTGELFF.

The chain links TRBV7-8 to TRBJ2-3; no clear D. Germline loops: CDR1 SGHVS, CDR2 FQNEAQ. V lost 1 base and J lost 4, with 6 bases in between. The length of the CDR3 is 13 residues. The CDR3, as DNA: TGTGCCAGCAGCTTAGAAAAGCCAGATACGCAGTATTTT. Translating gives CASSLEKPDTQYF.

The DNA of the CDR3 is TGCAGTGCTAGACGGACGGTATACGGGCAGTACTTC. It is translated as CSARRTVYGQYF. The rearrangement links TRBV20-1 to TRBJ2-5, with no clear D. This CDR3 contains 12 residues. Germline values: CDR1 DFQATT, CDR2 SNEGSKA (reference sequence). V lost 2 bases and J 11 bases, leaving 15 bases between the germline ends.

This clonotype has a single count. V gene TRBV2 combines with J gene TRBJ2-7, with TRBD1 matching over 9 bases. The CDR3 length is 18 residues. Germline V gene lookup returns CDR1 SNHLY and CDR2 FYNNEI. V dropped 3 bases and J dropped 2; count of bases not matched to a gene: 14. In DNA form, the CDR3 reads TGTGCCAGCAGTGAGGACAGGGGCTTGGTAGAGCCTACCTACGAGCAGTACTTC. Its translation is CASSEDRGLVEPTYEQYF.

The chain combines TRBV12-3 or TRBV12-4 with TRBJ1-2, with D hard to call. CDR3 size: 13 residues. Trimming removed 2 bases at V and 5 bases at J, with 9 bases between. The CDR3 here is CASSLKPVYGYTF. The CDR3 nucleotides are TGTGCCAGCAGTTTAAAGCCGGTTTATGGCTACACCTTC.